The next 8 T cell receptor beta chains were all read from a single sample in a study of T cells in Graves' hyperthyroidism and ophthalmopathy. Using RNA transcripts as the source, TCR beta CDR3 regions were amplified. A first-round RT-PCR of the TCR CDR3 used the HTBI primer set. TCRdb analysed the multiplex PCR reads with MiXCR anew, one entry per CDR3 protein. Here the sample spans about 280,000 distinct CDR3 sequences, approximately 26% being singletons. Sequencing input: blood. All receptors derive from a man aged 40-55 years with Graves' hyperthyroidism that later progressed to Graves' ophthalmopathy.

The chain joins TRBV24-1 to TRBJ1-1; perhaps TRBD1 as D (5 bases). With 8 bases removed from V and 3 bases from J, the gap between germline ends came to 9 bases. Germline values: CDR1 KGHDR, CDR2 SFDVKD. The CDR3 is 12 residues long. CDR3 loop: CATMRGDTEAFF. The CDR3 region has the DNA TGTGCCACCATGCGGGGCGACACTGAAGCTTTCTTT.

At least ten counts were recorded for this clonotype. DNA for the CDR3: TGTGCCAGCAGTCCAAGAGTAACAGACCAAGAGACCCAGTACTTC. Translating gives CASSPRVTDQETQYF. The chain combines TRBV14 with TRBJ2-5; no clear D. The CDR3 runs 15 residues. V gave up 6 bases and J gave up 0 bases, with 14 bases separating them. Germline V gene lookup returns CDR1 SGHDN and CDR2 FVKESK.

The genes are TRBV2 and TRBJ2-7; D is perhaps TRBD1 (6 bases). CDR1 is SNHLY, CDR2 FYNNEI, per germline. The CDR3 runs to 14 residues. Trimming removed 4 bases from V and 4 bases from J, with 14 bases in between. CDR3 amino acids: CASSVETGHYEQYF. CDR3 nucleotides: TGTGCCAGCAGTGTCGAGACGGGACATTACGAGCAGTACTTC.

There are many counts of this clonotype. The CDR3 loop is CASDNLGTKDYEQYF. Written as DNA, the CDR3 is TGTGCCAGCGATAATTTGGGGACTAAGGATTACGAGCAGTACTTC. The V gene is TRBV24-1, the J gene TRBJ2-7; 7 nucleotides line up with TRBD2. The V and J ends lost 11 bases and 4 bases, in that order; junction bases with no gene match: 16. This CDR3 has 15 residues. Germline V CDR1 and CDR2: KGHDR, SFDVKD.

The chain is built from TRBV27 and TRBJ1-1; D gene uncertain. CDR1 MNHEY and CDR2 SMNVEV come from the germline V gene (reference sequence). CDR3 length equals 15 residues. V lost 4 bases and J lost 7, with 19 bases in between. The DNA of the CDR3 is TGTGCCAGCAGTTCGAAAGGGAGATATGGGAATGAAGCTTTCTTT. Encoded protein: CASSSKGRYGNEAFF.

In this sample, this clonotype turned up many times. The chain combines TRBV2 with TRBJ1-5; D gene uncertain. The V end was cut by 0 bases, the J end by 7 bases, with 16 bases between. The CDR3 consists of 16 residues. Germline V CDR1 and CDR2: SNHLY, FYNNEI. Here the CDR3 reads CASSEALSSGRQPQHF. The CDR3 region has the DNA TGTGCCAGCAGTGAAGCGCTATCCTCTGGCCGACAGCCCCAGCATTTT. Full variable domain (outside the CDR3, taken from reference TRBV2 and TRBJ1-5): EPEVTQTPSHQVTQMGQEVILRCVPISNHLYFYWYRQILGQKVEFLVSFYNNEISEKSEIFDDQFSVERPDGSNFTLKIRSTKLEDSAMYFCASSEALSSGRQPQHFGDGTRLSIL.

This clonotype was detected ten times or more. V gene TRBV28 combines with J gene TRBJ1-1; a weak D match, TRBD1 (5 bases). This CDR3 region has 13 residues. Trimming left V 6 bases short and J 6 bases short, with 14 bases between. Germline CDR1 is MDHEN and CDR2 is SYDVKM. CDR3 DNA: TGTGCCAGCAGGAATGACTTGACAGCTGAAGCTTTCTTT. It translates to CASRNDLTAEAFF.

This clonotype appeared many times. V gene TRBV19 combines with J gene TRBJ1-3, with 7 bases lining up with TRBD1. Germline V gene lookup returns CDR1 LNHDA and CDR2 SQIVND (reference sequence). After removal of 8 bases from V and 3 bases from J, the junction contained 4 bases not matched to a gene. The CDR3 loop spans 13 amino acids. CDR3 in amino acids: CASFDRVGNTIYF. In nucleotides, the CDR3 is TGTGCCAGTTTCGACAGGGTTGGAAACACCATATATTTT.